Shown below are 28 T cell receptor beta chains from a single sample sequenced in a study of blood T cell repertoires in COVID-19. Using immunoSEQ multiplex PCR, the repertoire was profiled, and TCRdb retains in-frame clones only, with some absent. Here the sample spans approximately 60,000 clones, roughly 80% being singletons. The source material was peripheral blood. All receptors derive from a man between 60 and 70 years old with acute or convalescent COVID-19.

CDR3 nucleotides: TGTGCCAGCTCACCATGGGGAGGAGAGACCCAGTACTTC. Amino acid sequence: CASSPWGGETQYF. The chain combines TRBV18 with TRBJ2-5, with a possible D match to TRBD2 (6 bases). This CDR3 spans 13 amino acids. V gave up 2 bases and J gave up 4 bases, with 8 bases separating them. CDR1 is KGHSH and CDR2 is LQKENI in the germline V gene.

The chain recombines TRBV19 with TRBJ2-1; 11 nucleotides agree with TRBD2. The CDR3 runs to 18 residues. Trimming took 1 base from V and 2 from J; bases not matched to a gene: 7. Per germline, CDR1 LNHDA and CDR2 SQIVND (reference sequence). The CDR3, as DNA: TGTGCCAGTAGTATAGGAGGTAGCGGGAGGGTTGCCTACAATGAGCAGTTCTTC. It encodes CASSIGGSGRVAYNEQFF.

This clone was seen only a few times. This sequence joins TRBV6-1 and TRBJ2-7, with D perhaps TRBD1 (5 bases). Trimming pared 3 bases from V and 5 bases from J, leaving 11 bases between. Germline V gene lookup returns CDR1 MNHNS and CDR2 SASEGT. The CDR3 covers 13 residues. This CDR3 reads CASSDPQVHEQYF. CDR3 coding DNA: TGTGCCAGCAGTGATCCACAGGTCCACGAGCAGTACTTC.

The genes are TRBV7-2 and TRBJ2-7; TRBD2 agrees at 8 bases. Per the germline V gene, CDR1 is SGHTA and CDR2 is FQGNSA. V lost 1 base to trimming and J lost 6 bases; unmatched junction nucleotides: 8. The CDR3 loop spans 15 amino acids. CDR3 sequence (DNA): TGTGCCAGCAGCTTAGGTCGTGCGGGAGGCGGCGAGCAGTACTTC. Residues: CASSLGRAGGGEQYF.

This chain connects TRBV7-8 to TRBJ1-1; the D gene is possibly TRBD1 (6 bases). The germline V gene encodes CDR1 SGHVS and CDR2 FQNEAQ. This CDR3 comprises 16 residues. Trimming took 4 bases from V and 0 from J, leaving 15 bases between them. The CDR3, as DNA: TGTGCCAGCAGCTCGTGGGACACACTAATGAACACTGAAGCTTTCTTT. Amino acids: CASSSWDTLMNTEAFF.

The rearrangement uses TRBV18 and TRBJ2-2; D is uncertain. The V and J ends lost 5 bases and 1 base respectively, with 8 bases between them. CDR1 and CDR2 (germline): KGHSH, LQKENI. This CDR3 is 14 amino acids long. The CDR3 spells CASSLQENTGELFF. The CDR3, as DNA: TGTGCCAGCTCATTACAAGAGAACACCGGGGAGCTGTTTTTT.

This sequence joins TRBV29-1 and TRBJ1-3; 10 bases map to TRBD1. Per germline, CDR1 SQVTM and CDR2 ANQGSEA. There are 13 residues in the CDR3. Trimming cost V 6 bases and J 2 bases; bases outside gene matches: 1. The CDR3, as DNA: TGCAGCGTGGGACAGGGGACTGGAAACACCATATATTTT. Amino acid sequence: CSVGQGTGNTIYF.

The chain employs TRBV6-5 and TRBJ1-4, with a weak D call TRBD1 (5 bases). The V and J ends lost 6 bases and 11 bases respectively, with 19 bases between them. The CDR3 is 14 residues long. Germline values: CDR1 MNHEY, CDR2 SVGAGI. CDR3 nucleotides: TGTGCCAGCAGCGACTTGGGGGGATCGGGGAAACTGTTTTTT. It encodes CASSDLGGSGKLFF.

The V call is TRBV2, the J call TRBJ2-1; 12 bases match TRBD2. The germline V gene has CDR1 SNHLY and CDR2 FYNNEI. This CDR3 is built from 16 residues. With 6 bases clipped from V and 3 bases from J, the junction kept 6 bases outside the gene matches. DNA of the CDR3: TGTGCCAGCAGGCTACTGACTAGCGGGAGCTACAATGAGCAGTTCTTC. Protein sequence: CASRLLTSGSYNEQFF.

V gene TRBV7-8 combines with J gene TRBJ2-7, with TRBD1 matching 8 bases. CDR3 length: 15 amino acids. CDR1 is SGHVS, CDR2 FQNEAQ, per germline. With 1 base clipped from V and 2 bases from J, the junction kept 4 bases outside the gene matches. The CDR3 bases are TGTGCCAGCAGCTTAGATGGCAGGGGGCCCTACGAGCAGTACTTC. This encodes CASSLDGRGPYEQYF. The full variable domain, in which reference TRBV7-8 and TRBJ2-7 provide the parts outside the CDR3, is GAGVSQSPRYKVAKRGQDVALRCDPISGHVSLFWYQQALGQGPEFLTYFQNEAQLDKSGLPSDRFFAERPEGSVSTLKIQRTQQEDSAVYLCASSLDGRGPYEQYFGPGTRLTVT.

CDR3 DNA sequence: TGTGCCAGCAGCGAGGGGGCAGAACTAAACACTGAAGCTTTCTTT. Amino acid sequence: CASSEGAELNTEAFF. This sequence joins TRBV7-8 and TRBJ1-1, with 7 bases matching TRBD1. From germline, CDR1 is SGHVS and CDR2 FQNEAQ. There are 15 residues in the CDR3. The V gene end was trimmed by 5 bases and the J gene end by 2 bases; junction bases not matched to a gene: 8. The full variable domain, its missing parts supplied by reference TRBV7-8 and TRBJ1-1, is GAGVSQSPRYKVAKRGQDVALRCDPISGHVSLFWYQQALGQGPEFLTYFQNEAQLDKSGLPSDRFFAERPEGSVSTLKIQRTQQEDSAVYLCASSEGAELNTEAFFGQGTRLTVV.

This clone was seen once. V and J are TRBV9 and TRBJ1-6, with 9 positions matching TRBD1. Germline loops: CDR1 SGDLS, CDR2 YYNGEE. The CDR3 runs 14 residues. V trimming: 4 bases; J trimming: 10 bases; junction bases outside the gene matches: 6. CDR3 protein: CASSFTGGASPLHF. The CDR3 coding sequence is TGTGCCAGCAGCTTCACAGGGGGCGCATCACCCCTCCACTTT.

The V and J genes are TRBV2 and TRBJ2-7, with D possibly matching TRBD1 (6 bases). The germline V and J ends were trimmed by 6 bases and 3 bases, with 15 bases remaining between them. This CDR3 has 14 amino acids. Germline V gene data show CDR1 as SNHLY and CDR2 as FYNNEI. The CDR3 reads CASSQDRALYEQYF. The CDR3 DNA is TGTGCCAGCAGCCAGGACAGAGCTCTCTACGAGCAGTACTTC. Supplemented by reference TRBV2 and TRBJ2-7, the full variable domain reads EPEVTQTPSHQVTQMGQEVILRCVPISNHLYFYWYRQILGQKVEFLVSFYNNEISEKSEIFDDQFSVERPDGSNFTLKIRSTKLEDSAMYFCASSQDRALYEQYFGPGTRLTVT.

This chain connects TRBV4-3 to TRBJ2-7, with a tentative D call TRBD1 (7 bases). CDR3 length equals 17 residues. The germline V and J ends were trimmed by 1 base and 3 bases, with 19 bases remaining between them. Germline V lookup: CDR1 LGHNA, CDR2 YSLEER. This CDR3 reads CASSQGSGGINRYEQYF. As DNA, the CDR3 is TGCGCCAGCAGCCAAGGATCAGGGGGGATAAACCGCTACGAGCAGTACTTC.

This chain joins TRBV5-6 and TRBJ1-2; 7 nucleotides agree with TRBD1. The germline V gene encodes CDR1 SGHDT and CDR2 YYEEEE. The CDR3 has 15 residues. The V gene end was trimmed by 4 bases and the J gene end by 3 bases; junction bases not matched to a gene: 9. CDR3: CASSTSPTGDYGYTF. In DNA, the CDR3 is TGTGCCAGCAGCACTTCTCCAACAGGGGACTATGGCTACACCTTC. Full variable domain (remainder filled in from reference TRBV5-6 and TRBJ1-2): DAGVTQSPTHLIKTRGQQVTLRCSPKSGHDTVSWYQQALGQGPQFIFQYYEEEERQRGNFPDRFSGHQFPNYSSELNVNALLLGDSALYLCASSTSPTGDYGYTFGSGTRLTVV.

This chain connects TRBV9 to TRBJ2-5; TRBD2 might be the D (6 bases). CDR3 length equals 15 residues. V lost 0 bases, J lost 2 bases, and 11 bases lay in between. Germline CDR1 SGDLS, CDR2 YYNGEE. For the CDR3, the DNA is TGTGCCAGCAGCGTAGGAGGGACTCAGCAAGAGACCCAGTACTTC. This sequence encodes CASSVGGTQQETQYF. The full variable domain, completed using reference TRBV9 and TRBJ2-5, is DSGVTQTPKHLITATGQRVTLRCSPRSGDLSVYWYQQSLDQGLQFLIQYYNGEERAKGNILERFSAQQFPDLHSELNLSSLELGDSALYFCASSVGGTQQETQYFGPGTRLLVL.

This sequence joins TRBV7-9 and TRBJ2-7; D is uncertain. Germline values: CDR1 SEHNR, CDR2 FQNEAQ (reference sequence). The CDR3 runs 14 residues. With 6 bases removed from V and 0 bases from J, the gap between germline ends came to 12 bases. The CDR3 protein is CASSTEPSSYEQYF. In nucleotides, the CDR3 is TGTGCCAGCAGTACAGAGCCCAGCTCCTACGAGCAGTACTTC.

The V and J genes are TRBV24-1 and TRBJ2-1; 9 bases align to TRBD2. Germline lookup yields CDR1 KGHDR and CDR2 SFDVKD. The CDR3 totals 16 residues. Losses at the gene ends were 0 bases for V and 5 bases for J; bases not matched to a gene: 4. CDR3 amino acids: CATSDLSSGRNNEQFF. CDR3 coding DNA: TGTGCCACCAGTGATTTGTCCAGCGGGAGGAACAATGAGCAGTTCTTC.

The chain joins TRBV30 to TRBJ1-3; 7 bases match TRBD1. Germline assignment: CDR1 GTSNPN and CDR2 SVGIG (reference sequence). There are 15 residues in the CDR3. V was pared by 0 bases and J by 3 bases, with 5 bases of the junction left unmatched. CDR3 in amino acids: CAWSVRGLGGNTIYF. CDR3 nucleotides: TGTGCCTGGAGTGTTAGGGGGCTTGGTGGAAACACCATATATTTT. The variable domain in full, with the rest retrieved from reference TRBV30 and TRBJ1-3, is SQTIHQWPATLVQPVGSPLSLECTVEGTSNPNLYWYRQAAGRGLQLLFYSVGIGQISSEVPQNLSASRPQDRQFILSSKKLLLSDSGFYLCAWSVRGLGGNTIYFGEGSWLTVV.

The chain links TRBV6-5 to TRBJ1-5; the D gene is possibly TRBD1 (6 bases). Germline V CDR1 and CDR2: MNHEY, SVGAGI. The V gene lost 5 bases and the J gene lost 9 bases, with 14 bases spanning the gap. This CDR3 comprises 13 residues. CDR3 in DNA: TGTGCCAGCAGTATCGACAGGTGGAGGCCCCAGCATTTT. Translated: CASSIDRWRPQHF.

V usage is TRBV3-1 (or the pseudogene TRBV3-2) and J usage is TRBJ2-3, with D possibly matching TRBD2 (6 bases). V lost 3 bases and J lost 11, with 18 bases in between. CDR3 length: 14 amino acids. The germline gives CDR1 LGHDT, CDR2 YNNKEL (reference sequence). DNA of the CDR3: TGTGCCAGCAGCCAGGGGGGTGGGGGTAGGTTGCAGTATTTT. Residues: CASSQGGGGRLQYF.

The rearrangement joins TRBV10-1 to TRBJ2-3, with 13 bases aligning to TRBD2. Germline CDR1 reads WNHNN; CDR2 reads SYGVQD (reference sequence). V shed 8 bases, J shed 3 bases, and the junction held 5 bases outside the gene matches. The CDR3 contains 15 residues. Here the CDR3 DNA reads TGCGCCAGCGGAAGGACTAGCGGGGGAACAGATACGCAGTATTTT. Protein sequence: CASGRTSGGTDTQYF.

The chain joins TRBV18 to TRBJ2-2, with D unresolved. V was shortened by 2 bases and J by 11 bases, with 9 bases between the two germline ends. CDR1 and CDR2 (germline): KGHSH, LQKENI. The CDR3 totals 12 residues. CDR3 bases: TGTGCCAGCTCACCAGGGCCACCAGAGCTGTTTTTT. This gives the protein CASSPGPPELFF. The entire variable domain, with the rest obtained from reference TRBV18 and TRBJ2-2, is as follows: NAGVMQNPRHLVRRRGQEARLRCSPMKGHSHVYWYRQLPEEGLKFMVYLQKENIIDESGMPKERFSAEFPKEGPSILRIQQVVRGDSAAYFCASSPGPPELFFGEGSRLTVL.

J is TRBJ2-5 and V is TRBV6-5, with a weak D call TRBD1 (6 bases). CDR3 size: 12 residues. In germline, CDR1 is MNHEY, CDR2 SVGAGI. V dropped 7 bases and J dropped 11 bases, with 17 bases sitting between them. The CDR3 sequence is CASNNREGEQYF. CDR3 DNA sequence: TGTGCCAGCAACAACAGGGAAGGGGAGCAGTACTTC.

The CDR3 is CASTHVGLNSGNTIYF. The CDR3 region has the DNA TGTGCCAGTACCCATGTGGGACTCAACTCTGGAAACACCATATATTTT. The chain uses TRBV19 and TRBJ1-3; D possibly corresponds to TRBD1 (5 bases). CDR1 is LNHDA, CDR2 SQIVND, per germline (reference sequence). This CDR3 has 16 residues. Trimming cost V 7 bases and J 0 bases, with 16 bases left between them.

This clone was found a few times. The chain joins TRBV10-2 to TRBJ2-1, with 10 bases matching TRBD2. The CDR3 consists of 16 residues. CDR1 and CDR2 (germline): WSHSY, SAAADI. J lost 6 bases, V lost 2 bases, and 7 bases had no gene match. As DNA, the CDR3 is TGCGCCAGCAGTGAGGTAACTAGCGGGAATCGCAATGAGCAGTTCTTC. Amino acid sequence: CASSEVTSGNRNEQFF.

The chain joins TRBV14 to TRBJ2-1; maybe TRBD2 (5 bases). The CDR3 loop spans 15 amino acids. Germline assignment: CDR1 SGHDN and CDR2 FVKESK. V lost 0 bases to trimming and J lost 6 bases, with 12 bases between them. In nucleotides, the CDR3 is TGTGCCAGCAGCCAAGAGGCGGGTAAGGTCAATGAGCAGTTCTTC. It is translated as CASSQEAGKVNEQFF. The whole variable domain, filled in from reference TRBV14 and TRBJ2-1, reads EAGVTQFPSHSVIEKGQTVTLRCDPISGHDNLYWYRRVMGKEIKFLLHFVKESKQDESGMPNNRFLAERTGGTYSTLKVQPAELEDSGVYFCASSQEAGKVNEQFFGPGTRLTVL.

This rearrangement joins TRBV12-5 to TRBJ2-7, with TRBD1 matching 7 bases. The V and J ends lost 4 bases and 0 bases, in that order; junction bases with no gene match: 6. Germline lookup yields CDR1 LGHNT and CDR2 FRNRAP. This CDR3 is built from 15 residues. CDR3 sequence reads: CASGSPRQGSYEQYF. CDR3 nucleotide sequence: TGTGCTAGTGGTTCGCCTCGACAGGGCTCCTACGAGCAGTACTTC.